The 27 T cell receptor beta chains below were found in one sample sequenced in a study of CD4 T cells in relation to SARS-CoV-2 and coronaviruses. Clones were sequenced by immunoSEQ multiplex PCR, and TCRdb holds only the in-frame ones, with some missing. The data hold 25,000 to 30,000 clones, with around 75% observed a single time. For these TCRs, the target antigens are not known. Before the COVID-19 pandemic, during about 2010-2018, CD4+ T cells were taken from unexposed donors. Isolation of CD4+ T cells took place after 10 days in culture. The specimen was CD4+ T cells from PBMCs, cultured in vitro. The receptors come from a human donor in good health.

This sequence joins TRBV5-1 and TRBJ2-1; the D call may be TRBD1 or TRBD2 (6 bases each). Between the trimmed V and J ends, which lost 4 bases and 5 bases, there was a span of 13 bases. Germline loops: CDR1 SGHRS, CDR2 YFSETQ. This CDR3 comprises 14 residues. DNA of the CDR3: TGCGCCAGCAGCGGCTTGAGGGGGGACAATGAGCAGTTCTTC. Translation gives CASSGLRGDNEQFF.

The genes are TRBV30 and TRBJ1-5, with D perhaps matching TRBD1 (5 bases). Germline CDR1 GTSNPN, CDR2 SVGIG (reference sequence). This CDR3 spans 13 amino acids. The V end lost 1 base, the J end lost 4 bases, and 8 bases lay between the germline ends. In DNA, the CDR3 is TGTGCCTGGAGTGGGGGGTTTAATCAGCCCCAGCATTTT. This sequence encodes CAWSGGFNQPQHF. Complete variable domain (other parts from reference TRBV30 and TRBJ1-5): SQTIHQWPATLVQPVGSPLSLECTVEGTSNPNLYWYRQAAGRGLQLLFYSVGIGQISSEVPQNLSASRPQDRQFILSSKKLLLSDSGFYLCAWSGGFNQPQHFGDGTRLSIL.

This chain links TRBV3-1 (or the pseudogene TRBV3-2) with TRBJ2-5, with D unresolved. The CDR3 has 13 amino acids. Germline values: CDR1 LGHDT, CDR2 YNNKEL (reference sequence). Trimming stripped 4 bases from V and 5 bases from J, with 11 bases between. In nucleotides, the CDR3 is TGTGCCAGCAGCCCCCCGGACGTGGAGACCCAGTACTTC. This sequence encodes CASSPPDVETQYF.

The chain recombines TRBV30 with TRBJ1-2; D not certain. The germline V and J ends were trimmed by 5 bases and 4 bases, with 11 bases remaining between them. Germline values: CDR1 GTSNPN, CDR2 SVGIG (reference sequence). The CDR3 contains 12 residues. The CDR3 DNA sequence: TGTGCCTGGGCACCGGGCCCCTATGGCTACACCTTC. Its translation is CAWAPGPYGYTF. The full variable domain, completed using reference TRBV30 and TRBJ1-2, is SQTIHQWPATLVQPVGSPLSLECTVEGTSNPNLYWYRQAAGRGLQLLFYSVGIGQISSEVPQNLSASRPQDRQFILSSKKLLLSDSGFYLCAWAPGPYGYTFGSGTRLTVV.

This rearrangement joins TRBV18 to TRBJ2-7, with D perhaps TRBD2 (6 bases). V was pared by 2 bases and J by 6 bases, with 14 bases between. CDR3 size: 14 residues. Per germline, CDR1 KGHSH and CDR2 LQKENI. The CDR3: CASSPSRDLREQYF. The CDR3 DNA sequence: TGTGCCAGCTCACCAAGTAGGGACTTACGCGAGCAGTACTTC.

The chain couples TRBV2 to TRBJ1-1; D possibly corresponds to TRBD1 (6 bases). This CDR3 spans 15 amino acids. Trimming cost V 10 bases and J 1 base, with 19 bases left between them. Per the germline V gene, CDR1 is SNHLY and CDR2 is FYNNEI. The CDR3, as DNA: TGTGCCAACCCAGGACAGAACCTCAGGAACACTGAAGCTTTCTTT. Its translation: CANPGQNLRNTEAFF. Supplemented by reference TRBV2 and TRBJ1-1, the full variable domain reads EPEVTQTPSHQVTQMGQEVILRCVPISNHLYFYWYRQILGQKVEFLVSFYNNEISEKSEIFDDQFSVERPDGSNFTLKIRSTKLEDSAMYFCANPGQNLRNTEAFFGQGTRLTVV.

The rearrangement links TRBV6-5 to TRBJ1-1; D may be TRBD1 (6 bases). V gave up 7 bases and J gave up 3 bases, with 15 bases separating them. The germline CDR1 and CDR2 sequences are MNHEY and SVGAGI. The CDR3 contains 14 residues. CDR3 sequence reads: CASTLGTRDTEAFF. The CDR3 nucleotides are TGTGCCAGCACCCTAGGGACAAGGGACACTGAAGCTTTCTTT.

The chain combines TRBV29-1 with TRBJ2-3, with TRBD2 matching over 11 bases. Trimming took 6 bases from V and 2 from J; bases not matched to a gene: 4. This CDR3 comprises 14 residues. The germline CDR1 and CDR2 sequences are SQVTM and ANQGSEA. The CDR3 DNA reads as TGCAGCGTCTCGACTAGCGGGGACACAGATACGCAGTATTTT. Protein product: CSVSTSGDTDTQYF.

The J gene is TRBJ2-7, the V gene TRBV7-9; D is undetermined. This CDR3 comprises 11 residues. CDR1 SEHNR and CDR2 FQNEAQ come from the germline V gene (reference sequence). V was trimmed by 4 bases and J by 6 bases, leaving 7 bases between them. Here the CDR3 reads CASSSQVEQYF. The DNA for the CDR3 is TGTGCCAGCAGCTCTCAGGTCGAGCAGTACTTC.

This chain links TRBV6-5 with TRBJ1-1, with a weak D call TRBD1 (6 bases). The CDR3 contains 12 residues. Trimming cost V 10 bases and J 7 bases, with 16 bases left between them. Germline lookup yields CDR1 MNHEY and CDR2 SVGAGI. The CDR3 reads CATGRGVFEAFF. DNA for the CDR3: TGTGCCACCGGAAGGGGGGTTTTTGAAGCTTTCTTT.

The chain has TRBV3-1 (or the pseudogene TRBV3-2) and TRBJ2-3; D may match TRBD1 or TRBD2 (6 bases each). This CDR3 comprises 15 residues. Between the trimmed V and J ends, which lost 0 bases and 4 bases, there was a span of 11 bases. From germline, CDR1 is LGHDT and CDR2 YNNKEL (reference sequence). CDR3 sequence reads: CASSQDIRGADTQYF. CDR3 DNA: TGTGCCAGCAGCCAAGATATTAGGGGGGCAGATACGCAGTATTTT.

J is TRBJ1-4 and V is TRBV2; no definite D call. Per the germline V gene, CDR1 is SNHLY and CDR2 is FYNNEI. The length of the CDR3 is 12 residues. The V end lost 8 bases, the J end lost 4 bases, and 8 bases lay between the germline ends. The CDR3: CASRGINEKLFF. CDR3 bases: TGTGCCAGCCGAGGGATTAATGAAAAACTGTTTTTT.

The chain combines TRBV18 with TRBJ2-7; 9 bases are shared with TRBD1. Germline V lookup: CDR1 KGHSH, CDR2 LQKENI. V dropped 0 bases and J dropped 3; count of bases not matched to a gene: 3. There are 15 residues in the CDR3. CDR3: CASSPPDRGFYEQYF. The CDR3 bases are TGTGCCAGCTCACCACCCGACAGGGGGTTCTACGAGCAGTACTTC.

The genes are TRBV2 and TRBJ2-7; TRBD2 aligns across 11 bases. The CDR3 spans 17 residues. With V trimmed by 6 bases and J by 0 bases, 10 bases remained unmatched. Germline V gene sequence: CDR1 SNHLY, CDR2 FYNNEI. CDR3 nucleotide sequence: TGTGCCAGCAGAGGGACTAGCGGATTCTCTGGCTCCTACGAGCAGTACTTC. Protein sequence: CASRGTSGFSGSYEQYF.

The chain employs TRBV5-1 and TRBJ1-1; D is uncertain. The CDR3 runs to 12 residues. The germline V gene has CDR1 SGHRS and CDR2 YFSETQ. Trimming removed 1 base from V and 6 bases from J, with 7 bases in between. Here the CDR3 reads CASSLWGAEAFF. CDR3 DNA: TGCGCCAGCAGCTTGTGGGGAGCTGAAGCTTTCTTT.

This clone was picked up a small number of times. This chain connects TRBV4-3 to TRBJ2-3, with D possibly being TRBD2 (5 bases). V was cut by 0 bases and J by 6 bases, with 10 bases left in between. This CDR3 comprises 14 residues. Per the germline V gene, CDR1 is LGHNA and CDR2 is YSLEER. The CDR3 loop reads CASSQDPLADTQYF. The CDR3 DNA sequence: TGCGCCAGCAGCCAAGATCCGCTAGCTGATACGCAGTATTTT.

This clone is a singleton in its sample. The chain has TRBV25-1 and TRBJ1-1; the D is unclear. In germline, CDR1 is MGHDK, CDR2 SYGVNS. The CDR3 is 16 amino acids. V dropped 4 bases and J dropped 0 bases, with 15 bases sitting between them. The CDR3 reads CASSVGPFDMNTEAFF. The CDR3 bases are TGTGCCAGCAGTGTCGGACCCTTTGACATGAACACTGAAGCTTTCTTT.

This clone was recorded only once. A junction end diverges from the germline sequence, so it may reflect a read error. J is TRBJ2-3 and V is TRBV4-1; 8 bases are a match to TRBD2. Germline loops: CDR1 MGHRA, CDR2 YSYEKL. The CDR3 is 14 residues long. CDR3 loop: CASSQGTSRDTQYF. Written as DNA, the CDR3 is TGCGCCAGCAGCCAAGGGACTAGCAGAGATACGCAGTATTTT.

This clone was observed a few times. The rearrangement joins TRBV2 to TRBJ2-7; D remains ambiguous. This CDR3 is 12 amino acids long. Deletions cut 6 bases from V and 4 bases from J, with 10 bases between. The V gene's germline CDR1 is SNHLY and CDR2 FYNNEI. The CDR3 DNA follows: TGTGCCAGCAGCGCTATTGAATACGAGCAGTACTTC. Amino acid sequence: CASSAIEYEQYF.

V is TRBV7-2 and J is TRBJ1-5; D is perhaps TRBD1 (5 bases). CDR1 is SGHTA, CDR2 FQGNSA, per germline. The CDR3 is 16 amino acids. The V gene lost 4 bases and the J gene lost 2 bases, with 15 bases spanning the gap. CDR3 DNA sequence: TGTGCCAGCAGCTCCTCGGCGGGGCCTCGCAATCAGCCCCAGCATTTT. As protein: CASSSSAGPRNQPQHF.

The V call is TRBV5-1, the J call TRBJ1-2, with D possibly matching TRBD1 (6 bases). This CDR3 has 13 amino acids. Trimming cost V 1 base and J 4 bases, with 8 bases left between them. Germline CDR1 and CDR2: SGHRS and YFSETQ. The CDR3 bases are TGCGCCAGCAGCTTGAGGACAGCCTATGGCTACACCTTC. Translated, it gives CASSLRTAYGYTF.

The CDR3 is CASSLVASGPLQQYF. The CDR3 DNA reads as TGTGCCAGCAGCTTGGTGGCTAGCGGGCCCCTCCAGCAGTACTTC. The V call is TRBV5-8, the J call TRBJ2-7; 8 bases fit TRBD2. This CDR3 has 15 amino acids. Germline assignment: CDR1 SGHTS and CDR2 YDEGEE. V lost 0 bases to trimming and J lost 8 bases; unmatched junction nucleotides: 10.

The chain carries TRBV4-2 and TRBJ2-7; 9 bases match TRBD2. This CDR3 contains 16 residues. Germline-derived CDR1 and CDR2 are LGHNA and YNFKEQ. After removal of 0 bases from V and 4 bases from J, the junction contained 7 bases not matched to a gene. In nucleotides, the CDR3 is TGTGCCAGCAGCCAAGATCCCCTAGCGGGGATTTACGAGCAGTACTTC. Translating gives CASSQDPLAGIYEQYF.

V and J are TRBV7-2 and TRBJ1-3; D is perhaps TRBD1 (6 bases). Trimming left V 0 bases short and J 0 bases short, with 15 bases between. Germline V lookup: CDR1 SGHTA, CDR2 FQGNSA. There are 18 residues in the CDR3. The CDR3 DNA sequence: TGTGCCAGCAGCTTAGCGAAGGGGGGGGCACTCTCTGGAAACACCATATATTTT. As protein: CASSLAKGGALSGNTIYF.

The rearrangement joins TRBV27 to TRBJ2-7, with D possibly matching TRBD1 (6 bases). Trimming took 5 bases from V and 0 from J, leaving 17 bases between them. From germline, CDR1 is MNHEY and CDR2 SMNVEV (reference sequence). The CDR3 contains 16 residues. In DNA, the CDR3 is TGTGCCAGCAGTCGACCGGACAGTAAGAACTCCTACGAGCAGTACTTC. Translation: CASSRPDSKNSYEQYF.

This sequence joins TRBV19 and TRBJ1-4; 9 positions match TRBD1. The V gene's germline CDR1 is LNHDA and CDR2 SQIVND (reference sequence). The CDR3 covers 14 residues. V lost 4 bases and J lost 5; bases outside the gene matches: 2. The CDR3, as DNA: TGTGCCAGTAGTAAACAGGGGGCAAATGAAAAACTGTTTTTT. It yields the protein CASSKQGANEKLFF.

The CDR3 region has the DNA TGTGCCAGCAGCTCTGCGGGTAGTCGAGAGACCCAGTACTTC. This gives the protein CASSSAGSRETQYF. V gene TRBV5-4 combines with J gene TRBJ2-5, with D possibly matching TRBD2 (5 bases). The CDR3 is 14 amino acids. Germline CDR1 is SGHNT and CDR2 is YYREEE (reference sequence). With 3 bases removed from V and 4 bases from J, the gap between germline ends came to 13 bases.